Each of the 3 T cell receptor beta chains below was sequenced from the same sample in a study of technical replicates of blood from several donors. TCRdb's table, derived via immunoSEQ multiplex PCR, lists solely in-frame clones and lacks some. The table records 75,000 to 100,000 clones, around 94% of them present only once. The sequenced sample was T cells isolated from PBMCs. All receptors derive from a human donor in good health.

This chain links TRBV4-1 with TRBJ2-1; 8 bases agree with TRBD1. V gave up 1 base and J gave up 6 bases; unmatched junction bases: 11. Germline V gene sequence: CDR1 MGHRA, CDR2 YSYEKL. The length of the CDR3 is 17 residues. This chain's CDR3 is CASSQVPRDRFTNEQFF. CDR3 sequence (DNA): TGCGCCAGCAGCCAAGTTCCCAGGGACAGGTTTACCAATGAGCAGTTCTTC.

CDR3 amino acids: CASSLLLAGSEAFF. The CDR3 coding sequence is TGCGCCAGCAGCTTGTTACTAGCCGGCTCTGAAGCTTTCTTT. The chain combines TRBV5-1 with TRBJ1-1; D ambiguous. V was pared by 1 base and J by 6 bases, with 13 bases between. Germline CDR1 and CDR2: SGHRS and YFSETQ. This CDR3 region has 14 residues. Full variable domain (remainder filled in from reference TRBV5-1 and TRBJ1-1): KAGVTQTPRYLIKTRGQQVTLSCSPISGHRSVSWYQQTPGQGLQFLFEYFSETQRNKGNFPGRFSGRQFSNSRSEMNVSTLELGDSALYLCASSLLLAGSEAFFGQGTRLTVV.

The gene calls are TRBV6-5 and TRBJ1-4; 8 nucleotides match TRBD1. Germline V CDR1 and CDR2: MNHEY, SVGAGI. CDR3 length: 13 residues. The V gene end was trimmed by 5 bases and the J gene end by 11 bases; junction bases not matched to a gene: 7. The CDR3 is CASSDETGAKLFF. CDR3 DNA: TGTGCCAGCAGTGACGAGACAGGGGCCAAACTGTTTTTT.